A single T cell receptor (beta chain) is shown here with its context. It lacks a known antigen. There are no base qualities to consult, and no much larger clone falls within one base. The data belong to a study of radiation and T cells in renal cell carcinoma (dated by TCRdb to the early 2020s). Background on the whole study: The samples were obtained from a clinical trial, where primary renal cell carcinomas were treated with 15 Gy stereotactic body radiation therapy and then removed by nephrectomy 4 weeks afterward. Across all 53 samples, 4,000,000 or so unique CDR3 nucleotide sequences encoding 2 million to 3 million unique CDR3 amino acid sequences were identified. In total, around 53 samples, comprising approximately 26 tumors and roughly 27 peripheral blood samples, were subjected to TCR beta sequencing.

TCR beta libraries were generated from genomic DNA with the immunoSEQ kit, following the manufacturer's recommendations. To prepare the libraries, a first multiplex PCR with proprietary primers was run, followed by a second PCR that added unique barcodes, and a bead cleanup was done after each round. Each sample batch included a kit-provided positive control reaction and a negative control reaction. The final libraries were assessed on an Agilent 4200 TapeStation D1000 ScreenTape, pooled by volume, and quantified by qPCR. Sequencing was performed on an Illumina NextSeq500 using a MidOutput 150-cycle cartridge, with 156 Read1 cycles, 15 Index1 cycles, and the kit custom primers. The pooled library was loaded at 1.0 pM, and around 18% PhiX control was spiked in. From the authors' description of their analysis: Vendor-processed data were analyzed in R, and a clonotype was defined as all T cells sharing the same CDR3 nucleotide sequence. For clone abundance analyses, frequencies were normalized to the 10,000 most abundant clones per sample. Public T cell clones, averaging fewer than five per sample, were removed before analysis. A difference in abundance of at least 32-fold between compartments was used to define tumor-enriched and baseline blood-enriched clonotypes. A beta-binomial differential abundance model was applied to find clonotypes that expanded or contracted between blood time points. Tumor-blood repertoire similarity was measured with the Baroni-Urbani and Buser coefficient, and group comparisons used two-tailed Wilcoxon tests in R. TCRdb provides this immuneACCESS table in a form limited to in-frame rearrangements. Some clones are lacking; in checked studies, under half of them reflect an unresolved V gene, and why the rest are absent is not known. V, J and clone size are those of that table, while D and trimming were read from the DNA. Here the sample has approximately 140,000 clones; less than 90% occur a single time. The ten largest make up approximately 22% of the sample.

The time point label, read with the paper, signifies: baseline pretreatment blood. The treatment or condition label for this specimen denotes: 15 Gy SBRT to primary tumor, nephrectomy 4 weeks later. To follow tumor-enriched clonotypes, serial peripheral blood was collected from radiation-treated patients at baseline and at 2 weeks and 4 weeks after SBRT. Every patient's renal cell carcinoma showed clear cell pathology. Genomic DNA for TCR sequencing was prepared using the QIAamp DNA Blood Mini Kit (Qiagen). Samples were included in the analyses only if all quality control checks were passed. Study-level results and caveats: In blood, the top tumor clonotypes increased from baseline to 2 weeks after radiation and then shrank by 4 weeks, which suggests a temporary expansion of tumor-resident clones. The single-armed trial design could not address effects of radiation dose or scheduling on the TCR repertoire. Tracking of blood repertoire dynamics stopped at more than three weeks after treatment, with no follow-up past that point. Because pretreatment tumor biopsies were not available, the baseline intratumoral presence of clonotypes could not be determined.

Including cysteine and phenylalanine, the CDR3 has 14 amino acids. Just CDR3 DNA is preserved here, 42 bases in frame from base 1. Trimming takes 0 bases from V and 8 bases from J, and the germline ends sit 12 bases apart. CDR1 and CDR2, looked up from the germline V gene, are SGDLS and YYNGEE. This TCR was sampled from a woman aged 45-65 years with renal cell carcinoma. Rearrangement joined TRBV9 to TRBJ2-1; TRBD1 is a possible D gene, resting on 5 matching bases. Sample: blood, taken from a patient whose treatment included radiotherapy and nephrectomy. The nucleotide sequence reads TGTGCCAGCAGCGTAGCCGGCTGGGGCGATGAGCAGTTCTTC. This encodes CASSVAGWGDEQFF.